This TCR beta chain came from a study of early T cells in non-severe SARS-CoV-2 infection. Regarding the study as a whole: In VDJdb matching, anti-spike CD8 responses were favored while private and CD4 specificities went missing.

Unique molecular identifiers were added to individual cDNA molecules. A single record per CDR3 protein comes from TCRdb applying MiXCR to the 5' RACE reads. The table records about 33,000 distinct CDR3 sequences, over 6.5% of them present only once. This clonotype was detected many times. Its antigen is as yet unknown. CDR3 length: 15 amino acids. V shed 7 bases and J shed 0 bases, with 15 bases lying between them. Germline CDR1 SQVTM, CDR2 ANQGSEA. The genes are TRBV29-1 and TRBJ2-2; TRBD1 might be the D (5 bases). Material for sequencing was whole blood. This TCR derives from an adult who was a healthcare worker with PCR-confirmed SARS-CoV-2 infection or an uninfected control (not recorded which). The CDR3 DNA reads as TGCAGCGGACGAACAGGTACATCGAACACCGGGGAGCTGTTTTTT. Translating gives CSGRTGTSNTGELFF.